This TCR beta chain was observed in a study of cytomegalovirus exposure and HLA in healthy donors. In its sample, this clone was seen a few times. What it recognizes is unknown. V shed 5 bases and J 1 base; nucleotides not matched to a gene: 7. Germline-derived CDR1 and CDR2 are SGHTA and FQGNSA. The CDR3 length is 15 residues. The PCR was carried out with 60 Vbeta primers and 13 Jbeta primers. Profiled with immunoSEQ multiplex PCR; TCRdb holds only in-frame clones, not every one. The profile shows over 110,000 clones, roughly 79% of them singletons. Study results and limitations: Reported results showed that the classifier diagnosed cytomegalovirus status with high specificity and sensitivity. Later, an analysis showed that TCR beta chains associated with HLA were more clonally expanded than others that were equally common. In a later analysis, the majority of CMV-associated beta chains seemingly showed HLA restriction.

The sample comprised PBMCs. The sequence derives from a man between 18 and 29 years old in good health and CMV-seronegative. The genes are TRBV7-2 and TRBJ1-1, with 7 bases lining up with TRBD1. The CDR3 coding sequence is TGTGCCAGCAGCCTTGCTACAGGGGCGAACACTGAAGCTTTCTTT. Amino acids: CASSLATGANTEAFF.